The 30 T cell receptor beta chains listed next were all sequenced from one sample in a study of blood T cell repertoires in COVID-19. Profiled with immunoSEQ multiplex PCR; TCRdb holds only in-frame clones, not every one. The sample holds around 110,000 clones; approximately 87% are singletons and the top ten take 2% to 2.5%. Sequences were obtained from peripheral blood. The source of these receptors is a man aged 30 to 45 with acute or convalescent COVID-19.

V usage is TRBV2 and J usage is TRBJ1-3; the match to TRBD1 covers 9 bases. Germline V gene data show CDR1 as SNHLY and CDR2 as FYNNEI. This CDR3 contains 15 residues. V was clipped by 5 bases and J by 3 bases; unmatched bases: 5. The CDR3 bases are TGTGCCAGCAGTAAACAGGGGGCTGTTGGAAACACCATATATTTT. It is translated as CASSKQGAVGNTIYF.

The chain is built from TRBV6-5 and TRBJ2-7; TRBD1 matches at 8 bases. Germline lookup yields CDR1 MNHEY and CDR2 SVGAGI. This CDR3 region has 14 residues. V lost 6 bases and J lost 2; bases outside the gene matches: 6. The CDR3: CASRRDRTTYEQYV. As DNA, the CDR3 is TGTGCCAGCAGACGGGACAGGACAACCTACGAGCAGTACGTC.

This chain links TRBV11-2 with TRBJ2-2; 7 positions agree with TRBD2. The CDR3 covers 16 residues. Germline CDR1 reads SGHAT; CDR2 reads FQNNGV. V lost 5 bases to trimming and J lost 6 bases; unmatched junction nucleotides: 12. The CDR3 sequence is CASSPLGGRGAGELFF. For the CDR3, the DNA is TGTGCCAGCAGCCCACTGGGAGGACGGGGGGCCGGGGAGCTGTTTTTT.

The rearrangement uses TRBV30 and TRBJ1-2; perhaps TRBD1 as D (6 bases). Per the germline V gene, CDR1 is GTSNPN and CDR2 is SVGIG (reference sequence). V gave up 4 bases and J gave up 4 bases, with 16 bases separating them. This CDR3 is built from 14 residues. CDR3 bases: TGTGCCTGGACTCCCCAGGGAGGGGGCTATGGCTACACCTTC. Its protein product is CAWTPQGGGYGYTF.

The chain couples TRBV2 to TRBJ2-7; tentatively, D is TRBD1 (6 bases). V dropped 4 bases and J dropped 3 bases, with 7 bases sitting between them. Germline values: CDR1 SNHLY, CDR2 FYNNEI. The CDR3 loop spans 12 amino acids. This chain's CDR3 is CASSVQGYEQYV. The CDR3 DNA reads as TGTGCCAGCAGTGTACAGGGCTACGAGCAGTACGTC.

This clone was counted only a few times. CDR3 region: CASSPQGQRNSPLHF. CDR3 DNA: TGTGCCAGCTCACCACAGGGACAGAGAAATTCACCCCTCCACTTT. The chain combines TRBV18 with TRBJ1-6, with 7 positions matching TRBD1. Unmatched junction bases numbered 4, after V lost 1 base and J lost 7 bases. Germline assignment: CDR1 KGHSH and CDR2 LQKENI. The CDR3 is 15 amino acids.

The rearrangement uses TRBV10-1 and TRBJ2-1; 9 bases are a match to TRBD2. With V trimmed by 8 bases and J by 4 bases, 18 bases remained unmatched. From germline, CDR1 is WNHNN and CDR2 SYGVQD (reference sequence). There are 18 residues in the CDR3. CDR3 nucleotide sequence: TGCGCCAGCCCTGGAATAGCGGGAGTACACAAAGGGTACAATGAGCAGTTCTTC. Its translation: CASPGIAGVHKGYNEQFF.

The chain joins TRBV9 to TRBJ2-2, with unresolved D. The germline V gene has CDR1 SGDLS and CDR2 YYNGEE. V was cut by 0 bases and J by 8 bases, with 11 bases left in between. This CDR3 comprises 14 residues. The CDR3 nucleotides are TGTGCCAGCAGCGTAGCTTCCCCCCGGGGGGAGCTGTTTTTT. Translation: CASSVASPRGELFF. Supplemented by reference TRBV9 and TRBJ2-2, the full variable domain reads DSGVTQTPKHLITATGQRVTLRCSPRSGDLSVYWYQQSLDQGLQFLIQYYNGEERAKGNILERFSAQQFPDLHSELNLSSLELGDSALYFCASSVASPRGELFFGEGSRLTVL.

V gene TRBV23-1 combines with J gene TRBJ2-1; D is unresolved. TRBV23-1 is known as an ORF, though its function is uncertain. Trimming took off 0 bases at V and 2 bases at J, with 8 bases between the two ends. This CDR3 has 15 residues. CDR3 sequence: CASSQSKTTYNEQFF. CDR3 nucleotides: TGCGCCAGCAGTCAATCGAAAACTACCTACAATGAGCAGTTCTTC.

The gene calls are TRBV6-5 and TRBJ2-6; D not resolved. The CDR3 is 15 residues long. Germline-derived CDR1 and CDR2 are MNHEY and SVGAGI. Between the trimmed V and J ends, which lost 3 bases and 1 base, there was a span of 7 bases. CDR3 residues: CASSYLTSGANVLTF. CDR3 nucleotides: TGTGCCAGCAGTTATTTGACATCTGGGGCCAACGTCCTGACTTTC.

This clone was observed a few times. This chain joins TRBV11-2 and TRBJ2-2; TRBD2 agrees at 10 bases. The junction had 12 bases not matched to a gene; V was cut back by 0 bases and J by 8 bases. The CDR3 has 18 residues. Per the germline V gene, CDR1 is SGHAT and CDR2 is FQNNGV. The CDR3 spells CASSLDRASGGVDGELFF. The CDR3 DNA sequence: TGTGCCAGCAGCTTAGATAGAGCTAGCGGGGGAGTTGATGGGGAGCTGTTTTTT.

This clone was recorded many times. The V gene is TRBV6-1, the J gene TRBJ1-6, with 10 bases identical to TRBD1. Germline assignment: CDR1 MNHNS and CDR2 SASEGT. This CDR3 has 14 amino acids. V trimming: 1 base; J trimming: 9 bases; junction bases outside the gene matches: 0. DNA of the CDR3: TGTGCCAGCAGTGAAGGGACAGGGGGTTCACCCCTCCACTTT. Its translation is CASSEGTGGSPLHF.

In its sample, this clone was seen a few times. V gene TRBV5-1 combines with J gene TRBJ2-5; D gene unclear. The V and J ends lost 1 base and 5 bases respectively, with 6 bases between them. The germline V gene has CDR1 SGHRS and CDR2 YFSETQ. CDR3 length equals 12 residues. CDR3 in DNA: TGCGCCAGCAGCTTGTCGAGGGAGACCCAGTACTTC. It specifies CASSLSRETQYF.

V usage is TRBV23-1 and J usage is TRBJ2-1; D is possibly TRBD2 (6 bases). TRBV23-1 is an ORF for which the function is uncertain. This CDR3 comprises 15 residues. The V gene lost 0 bases and the J gene lost 8 bases, with 14 bases spanning the gap. The CDR3: CASSQSLGGFDEQFF. For the CDR3, the DNA is TGCGCCAGCAGTCAATCCCTCGGAGGGTTTGATGAGCAGTTCTTC.

A single count supports this clone. The same CDR3 can be traced to other DNA sequences in this sample. J is TRBJ2-3 and V is TRBV11-3, with 14 bases identical to TRBD2. V shed 3 bases, J shed 3 bases, and the junction held 2 bases outside the gene matches. Germline V CDR1 and CDR2: SGHNT, YENEEA. This CDR3 has 16 amino acids. CDR3 in amino acids: CASSFGTSGRTDTQYF. The CDR3 DNA reads TGTGCCAGCAGCTTCGGGACTAGCGGGAGAACAGATACGCAGTATTTT.

The chain links TRBV30 to TRBJ2-1; 12 bases map to TRBD2. This CDR3 is 14 amino acids long. Germline V gene lookup returns CDR1 GTSNPN and CDR2 SVGIG (reference sequence). V was clipped by 3 bases and J by 9 bases; unmatched bases: 6. CDR3: CAWSRGLAGSEQFF. Here the CDR3 DNA reads TGTGCCTGGAGCCGGGGACTAGCGGGCAGTGAGCAGTTCTTC.

V is TRBV27 and J is TRBJ1-2, with D uncertain. Per germline, CDR1 MNHEY and CDR2 SMNVEV (reference sequence). The CDR3 runs 13 residues. Trimming removed 3 bases at V and 6 bases at J, with 11 bases between. The CDR3 here is CASSFYGENGYTF. CDR3 sequence (DNA): TGTGCCAGCAGTTTTTACGGTGAAAATGGCTACACCTTC.

This clone appeared once. The V call is TRBV30, the J call TRBJ1-4; tentative D call: TRBD1 (5 bases). The CDR3 extends over 11 amino acids. Germline V gene sequence: CDR1 GTSNPN, CDR2 SVGIG (reference sequence). Trimming shortened V by 1 base and J by 11 bases, and 8 bases separated the two germline ends. The CDR3 protein is CAWSGGVKLFF. CDR3 in DNA: TGTGCCTGGAGTGGGGGGGTTAAACTGTTTTTT.

V and J are TRBV11-2 and TRBJ2-1; 10 nucleotides match TRBD2. The germline V gene has CDR1 SGHAT and CDR2 FQNNGV. The CDR3 runs to 17 residues. Trimming removed 4 bases from V and 4 bases from J; junction bases left unmatched: 10. CDR3 in DNA: TGTGCCAGCAGCTACGGACGAGGTAGCGGGGGGTACAATGAGCAGTTCTTC. Translated, it gives CASSYGRGSGGYNEQFF.

The genes are TRBV15 and TRBJ1-5; a possible D gene is TRBD1 (6 bases). Trimming left V 5 bases short and J 0 bases short, with 11 bases between. CDR3 length: 15 amino acids. The germline V gene encodes CDR1 LNHNV and CDR2 YYDKDF (reference sequence). This CDR3 is CATSRRGHSNQPQHF. The CDR3 DNA reads as TGTGCCACCAGCCGGCGGGGGCATAGCAATCAGCCCCAGCATTTT.

This clone was detected once. V usage is TRBV15 and J usage is TRBJ2-2, with D perhaps TRBD1 (5 bases). The germline CDR1 and CDR2 sequences are LNHNV and YYDKDF (reference sequence). The CDR3 spans 15 residues. The V and J ends lost 3 bases and 5 bases respectively, with 13 bases between them. This CDR3 is CATSSMTVRTGELFF. The CDR3 nucleotides are TGTGCCACCAGCAGTATGACAGTAAGAACCGGGGAGCTGTTTTTT.

V and J are TRBV13 and TRBJ1-1; a weak D match, TRBD1 (5 bases). Germline V CDR1 and CDR2: PRHDT, FYEKMQ (reference sequence). Trimming took off 5 bases at V and 5 bases at J, with 18 bases between the two ends. This CDR3 is built from 15 residues. CDR3 in amino acids: CASSVGRAGGTEAFF. CDR3 nucleotides: TGTGCCAGCAGCGTCGGACGAGCCGGGGGGACTGAAGCTTTCTTT.

The chain recombines TRBV21-1 with TRBJ2-7; TRBD2 is taken as the D call from the table, unchecked against the DNA. TRBV21-1 is a recognized pseudogene. The CDR3 is made up of 17 amino acids. CDR3 nucleotides: TGTGCCAGCAGCAAAGGCGGGACTAGCGGGAGCTCAGGCGAGCAGTACGTC. It encodes CASSKGGTSGSSGEQYV.

The chain carries TRBV7-9 and TRBJ1-2; no clear D. Trimming cost V 0 bases and J 6 bases, with 8 bases left between them. CDR1 and CDR2 (germline): SEHNR, FQNEAQ (reference sequence). CDR3 length: 13 amino acids. The CDR3 spells CASSLAPPDGYTF. The CDR3 nucleotides read TGTGCCAGCAGCTTAGCTCCCCCCGATGGCTACACCTTC.

This CDR3 reads CARLQGYQETQYF. The CDR3 nucleotides are TGTGCCAGACTTCAGGGGTACCAAGAGACCCAGTACTTC. V gene TRBV5-3 combines with J gene TRBJ2-5; D is possibly TRBD1 (6 bases). TRBV5-3 is treated as an ORF (open reading frame) with a function not yet certain. Trimming shortened V by 7 bases and J by 0 bases, and 10 bases separated the two germline ends. CDR3 length: 13 residues.

This chain links TRBV4-3 with TRBJ2-3; no firm D call. The ends were cut back, 4 bases at V and 1 base at J, with 12 bases in the middle. The germline V gene encodes CDR1 LGHNA and CDR2 YSLEER. The CDR3 spans 15 residues. The CDR3 DNA reads TGCGCCAGCAGCCTGATGCTCGCAGGCACAGATACGCAGTATTTT. This gives the protein CASSLMLAGTDTQYF.

The rearrangement links TRBV10-3 to TRBJ2-2, with 7 bases that match TRBD2. V lost 8 bases to trimming and J lost 4 bases; unmatched junction nucleotides: 7. The CDR3 sequence is 14 residues long. The germline V gene encodes CDR1 ENHRY and CDR2 SYGVKD. The CDR3 nucleotides read TGTGCCATCCCCGGGGGGTTTAGCACCGGGGAGCTGTTTTTT. Residues: CAIPGGFSTGELFF.

The gene calls are TRBV18 and TRBJ2-7, with D unclear. Germline V gene data show CDR1 as KGHSH and CDR2 as LQKENI. This CDR3 region has 16 residues. Trimming pared 6 bases from V and 0 bases from J, leaving 18 bases between. The CDR3 sequence: CASSFGEVLSSYEQYV. The CDR3 DNA reads as TGTGCCAGCTCCTTCGGCGAGGTCCTCAGCTCCTACGAGCAGTACGTC.

The chain links TRBV25-1 to TRBJ2-1; TRBD2 matches at 13 bases. This CDR3 comprises 16 residues. V lost 4 bases to trimming and J lost 7 bases; unmatched junction nucleotides: 7. Germline CDR1 is MGHDK and CDR2 is SYGVNS. The CDR3 sequence: CASSALTSGRYNEQFF. DNA for the CDR3: TGTGCCAGCAGTGCCTTGACTAGCGGGAGGTATAATGAGCAGTTCTTC.

The chain joins TRBV4-2 to TRBJ2-5, with TRBD2 as a possible D gene (5 bases). This CDR3 has 15 residues. V lost 1 base and J 7 bases, leaving 16 bases between the germline ends. The germline V gene encodes CDR1 LGHNA and CDR2 YNFKEQ. The CDR3 here is CASSQADPSAGTQYF. DNA of the CDR3: TGTGCCAGCAGCCAAGCCGATCCGAGTGCGGGGACCCAGTACTTC.